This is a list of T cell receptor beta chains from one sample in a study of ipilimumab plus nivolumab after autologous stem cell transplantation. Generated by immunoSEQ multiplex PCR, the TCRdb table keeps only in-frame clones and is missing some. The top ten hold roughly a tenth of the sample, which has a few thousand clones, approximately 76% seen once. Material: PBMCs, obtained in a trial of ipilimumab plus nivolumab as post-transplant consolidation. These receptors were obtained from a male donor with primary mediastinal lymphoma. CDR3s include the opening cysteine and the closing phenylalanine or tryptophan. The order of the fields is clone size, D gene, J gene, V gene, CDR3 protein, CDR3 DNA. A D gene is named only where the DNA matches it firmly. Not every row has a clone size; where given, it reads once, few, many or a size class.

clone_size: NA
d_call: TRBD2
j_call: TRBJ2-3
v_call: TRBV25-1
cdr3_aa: CASSDPSGGADTQYF
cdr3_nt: TGTGCCAGCAGTGATCCCAGCGGGGGCGCAGATACGCAGTATTTT

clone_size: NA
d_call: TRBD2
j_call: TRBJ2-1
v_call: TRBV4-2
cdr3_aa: CASSLAGAGVEQFF
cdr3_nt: TGTGCCAGCAGCTTAGCGGGAGCTGGGGTGGAGCAGTTCTTC

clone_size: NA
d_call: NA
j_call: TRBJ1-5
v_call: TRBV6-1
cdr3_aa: CASSETDAGQPQHF
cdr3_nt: TGTGCCAGCAGTGAGACAGACGCCGGGCAGCCCCAGCATTTT

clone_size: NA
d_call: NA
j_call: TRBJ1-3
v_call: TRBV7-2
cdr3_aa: CASSLERGSGNTIYF
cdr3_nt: TGTGCCAGCAGCTTAGAGCGCGGCTCTGGAAACACCATATATTTT

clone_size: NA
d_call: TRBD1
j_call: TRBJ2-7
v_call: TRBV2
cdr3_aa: CASSPRDSYLNPKHYEQYF
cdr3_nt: TGTGCCAGCAGCCCACGGGACAGCTACCTCAACCCAAAGCACTACGAGCAGTACTTC

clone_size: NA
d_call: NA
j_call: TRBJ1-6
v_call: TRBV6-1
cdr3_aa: CASSDMRLVYNSPLHF
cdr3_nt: TGTGCCAGCAGTGACATGAGGCTGGTCTATAATTCACCCCTCCACTTT

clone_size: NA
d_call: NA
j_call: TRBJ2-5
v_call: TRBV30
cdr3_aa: CAWSVGGGETQYF
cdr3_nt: TGTGCCTGGAGTGTAGGGGGTGGCGAGACCCAGTACTTC

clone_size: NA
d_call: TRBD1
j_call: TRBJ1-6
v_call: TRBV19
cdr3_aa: CASHDRGNSPLHF
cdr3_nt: TGTGCCTCTCACGACAGGGGTAATTCACCCCTCCACTTT

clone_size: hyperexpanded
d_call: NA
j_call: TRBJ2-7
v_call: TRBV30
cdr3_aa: CAWSGPDQGEQYF
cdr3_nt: TGTGCCTGGAGTGGGCCAGACCAAGGCGAGCAGTACTTC

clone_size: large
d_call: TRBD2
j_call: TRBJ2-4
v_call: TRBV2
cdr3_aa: CAASGGLRNIQYF
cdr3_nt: TGTGCCGCTTCCGGGGGGTTACGGAACATTCAGTACTTC

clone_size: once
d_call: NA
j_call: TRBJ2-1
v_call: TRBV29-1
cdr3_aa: CSVEAESGHEQFF
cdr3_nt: TGCAGCGTTGAGGCGGAATCGGGTCATGAGCAGTTCTTC

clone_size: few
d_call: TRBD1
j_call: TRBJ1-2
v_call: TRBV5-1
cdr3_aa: CASSRTGYGYTF
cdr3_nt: TGCGCCAGCAGCCGGACAGGCTATGGCTACACCTTC

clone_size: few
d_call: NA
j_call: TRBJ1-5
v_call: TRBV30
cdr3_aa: CAWSILSNQPQHF
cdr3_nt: TGTGCCTGGAGTATACTTAGCAATCAGCCCCAGCATTTT

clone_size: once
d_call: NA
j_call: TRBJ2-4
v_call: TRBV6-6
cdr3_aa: CASSPGTAKNIQYF
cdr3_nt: TGTGCCAGCAGTCCCGGGACCGCAAAAAACATTCAGTACTTC

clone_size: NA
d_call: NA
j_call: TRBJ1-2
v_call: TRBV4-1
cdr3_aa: CASSQAKDGYTF
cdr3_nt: TGCGCCAGCAGCCAAGCGAAGGATGGCTACACCTTC

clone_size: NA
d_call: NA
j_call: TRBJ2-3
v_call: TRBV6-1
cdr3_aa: CASTTGISTDTQYF
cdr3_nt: TGTGCCAGCACGACCGGAATTAGCACAGATACGCAGTATTTT

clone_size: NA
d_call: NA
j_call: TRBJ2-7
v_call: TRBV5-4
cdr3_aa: CASNDGPSYEQYF
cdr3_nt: TGTGCCAGCAACGACGGACCATCCTACGAGCAGTACTTC

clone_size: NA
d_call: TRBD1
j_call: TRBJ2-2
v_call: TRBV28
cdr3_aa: CASSRRQGGTGELFF
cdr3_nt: TGTGCCAGCAGCCGCCGACAGGGGGGCACCGGGGAGCTGTTTTTT

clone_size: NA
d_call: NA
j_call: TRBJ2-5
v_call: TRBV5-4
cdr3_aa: CASSLLDSPDPGETQYF
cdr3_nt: TGTGCCAGCAGCTTGCTGGACAGCCCCGATCCGGGGGAGACCCAGTACTTC

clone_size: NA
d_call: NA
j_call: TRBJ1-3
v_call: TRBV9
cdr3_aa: CASSVASSGNTIYF
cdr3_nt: TGTGCCAGCAGCGTAGCCAGCTCTGGAAACACCATATATTTT

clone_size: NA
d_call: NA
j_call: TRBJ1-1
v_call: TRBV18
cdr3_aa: CASSPPGGRNTEAFF
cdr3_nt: TGTGCCAGCTCACCACCGGGTGGTCGGAACACTGAAGCTTTCTTT

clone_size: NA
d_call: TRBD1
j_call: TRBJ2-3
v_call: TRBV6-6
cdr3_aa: CASTKQGSSTDTQYF
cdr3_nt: TGTGCCAGCACCAAACAGGGGAGTAGCACAGATACGCAGTATTTT

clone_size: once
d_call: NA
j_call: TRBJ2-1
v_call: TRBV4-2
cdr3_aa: CASSQVLSASSSYNEQFF
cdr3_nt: TGTGCCAGCAGCCAAGTCCTATCAGCGTCGTCCTCCTACAATGAGCAGTTCTTC

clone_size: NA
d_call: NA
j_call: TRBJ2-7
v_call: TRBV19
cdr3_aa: CASSREHRSIYEQYF
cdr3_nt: TGTGCCAGTAGTAGAGAGCATCGGTCAATCTACGAGCAGTACTTC

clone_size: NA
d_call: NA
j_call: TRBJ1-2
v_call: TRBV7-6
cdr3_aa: CASSRGRKTYGYTF
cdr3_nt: TGTGCCAGCAGCAGGGGTAGAAAGACCTATGGCTACACCTTC

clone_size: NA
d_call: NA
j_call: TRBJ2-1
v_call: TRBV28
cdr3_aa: CASRYSYNEQFF
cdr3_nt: TGTGCCAGCAGATACTCATACAATGAGCAGTTCTTC

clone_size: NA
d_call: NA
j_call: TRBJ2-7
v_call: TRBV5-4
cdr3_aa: CASSLDYSYEQYF
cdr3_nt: TGTGCCAGCAGCTTGGACTACTCCTACGAGCAGTACTTC